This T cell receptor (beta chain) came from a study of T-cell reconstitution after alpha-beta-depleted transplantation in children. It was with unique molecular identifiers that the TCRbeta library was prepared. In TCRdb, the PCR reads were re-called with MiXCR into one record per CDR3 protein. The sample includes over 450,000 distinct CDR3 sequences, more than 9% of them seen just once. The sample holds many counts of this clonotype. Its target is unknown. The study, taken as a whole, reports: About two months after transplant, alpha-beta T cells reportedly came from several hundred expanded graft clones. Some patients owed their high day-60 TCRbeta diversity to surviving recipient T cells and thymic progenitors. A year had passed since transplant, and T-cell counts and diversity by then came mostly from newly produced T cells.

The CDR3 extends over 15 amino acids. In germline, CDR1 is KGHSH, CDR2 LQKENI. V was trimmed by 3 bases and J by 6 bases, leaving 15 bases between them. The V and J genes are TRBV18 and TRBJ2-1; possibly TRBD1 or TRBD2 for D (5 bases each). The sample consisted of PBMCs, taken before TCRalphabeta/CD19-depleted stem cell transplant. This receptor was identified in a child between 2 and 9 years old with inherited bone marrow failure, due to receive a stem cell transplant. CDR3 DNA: TGTGCCAGCTCACCCTTCGCGGGTAGGGGCAATGAGCAGTTCTTC. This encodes CASSPFAGRGNEQFF.